The sequence of this TCR beta chain was determined in a study of CD8 T cells in Susac syndrome. Negative isolation yielded CD4+ and CD8+ T cells, and FACS enriched TEMRA cells. This CDR3 contains 14 residues. The V and J ends lost 6 bases and 4 bases, in that order; junction bases with no gene match: 9. RNA was extracted with the RNeasy kit, and a quantity of 0.5 to 1 ug was reverse transcribed using random hexamers. TCRdb reprocessed the immunoSEQ multiplex PCR reads with MiXCR, giving one entry per CDR3 protein. The data hold about 100,000 distinct CDR3 sequences, with about 95% observed a single time.

This chain connects TRBV12-3 or TRBV12-4 to TRBJ2-7; TRBD1 agrees at 7 bases. Sequencing used CD8+ T cells from PBMCs. This receptor was obtained from a human donor with Susac syndrome. Here the CDR3 DNA reads TGTGCCAGCAGCCTAGGGGACAGACAATACGAGCAGTACTTC. This translates into CASSLGDRQYEQYF.